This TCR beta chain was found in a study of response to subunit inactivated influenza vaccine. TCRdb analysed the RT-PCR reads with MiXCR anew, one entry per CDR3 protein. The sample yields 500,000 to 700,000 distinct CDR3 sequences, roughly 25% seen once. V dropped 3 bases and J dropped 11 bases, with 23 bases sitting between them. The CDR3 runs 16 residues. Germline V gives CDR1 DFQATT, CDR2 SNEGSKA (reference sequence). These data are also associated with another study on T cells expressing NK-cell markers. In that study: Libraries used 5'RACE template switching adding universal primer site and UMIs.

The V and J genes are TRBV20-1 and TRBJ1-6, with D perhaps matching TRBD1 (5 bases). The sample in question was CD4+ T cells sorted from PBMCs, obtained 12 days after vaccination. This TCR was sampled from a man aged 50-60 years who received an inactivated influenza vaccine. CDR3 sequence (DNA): TGCAGTGCTAGTGCCATCGGACACCTCATCCGGGCACCCCTCCACTTT. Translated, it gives CSASAIGHLIRAPLHF.